The sample holds many counts of the clone carrying this T cell receptor (beta chain). Its antigen is unidentified. Trimming at V came to 5 bases and at J to 7 bases, leaving 7 bases not matched to a gene. The length of the CDR3 is 13 residues. One entry per CDR3 protein, called by TCRdb with MiXCR from the 5' RACE reads. In the table there are around 130,000 distinct CDR3 sequences, around 7% of which are singletons. This specimen comes from a study of CD8 T cells in ankylosing spondylitis. Study-wide results and limits: Earlier work had already found some motif variants in reactive arthritis synovial fluid and blood. Ankylosing spondylitis blood appeared to carry a characteristic TCR beta motif of several highly homologous variants.

The receptor was isolated from a male donor with ankylosing spondylitis or in good health (not recorded which). This chain uses TRBV12-3 or TRBV12-4 with TRBJ1-2; 7 bases agree with TRBD1. The sequencing input was blood, either unsorted or a sorted T cell fraction (not recorded which). The CDR3 DNA follows: TGTGCCAGCAGTCGGTCAGGGGGGCCTGGCTACACCTTC. Translated, it gives CASSRSGGPGYTF.